This passage covers 21 T cell receptor beta chains from one sample sequenced in a study of blood T cell repertoires in COVID-19. TCRdb keeps only in-frame clones here, not all; method: immunoSEQ multiplex PCR. In the table there are some 270,000 clones, 85% of which are singletons. The sample was PBMCs or T cells enriched from blood (not recorded which). The receptors stem from a woman in her forties or fifties with acute COVID-19.

J is TRBJ2-7 and V is TRBV3-1 (or the pseudogene TRBV3-2); D gene uncertain. Deletions cut 1 base from V and 0 bases from J, with 10 bases between. The germline V gene encodes CDR1 LGHDT and CDR2 YNNKEL (reference sequence). The CDR3 has 15 amino acids. The CDR3 protein is CASSQVPANSYEQYF. CDR3 nucleotides: TGTGCCAGCAGCCAAGTTCCAGCGAACTCCTACGAGCAGTACTTC.

This chain links TRBV2 with TRBJ2-3; tentatively, D is TRBD2 (5 bases). The V gene lost 11 bases and the J gene lost 5 bases, with 11 bases spanning the gap. This CDR3 comprises 11 residues. Per the germline V gene, CDR1 is SNHLY and CDR2 is FYNNEI. This CDR3 reads CALYRGDTQYF. CDR3 in DNA: TGTGCCTTGTACCGGGGAGATACGCAGTATTTT.

This clone was recorded a few times. The CDR3 is CASRRQGNYGYTF. CDR3 nucleotide sequence: TGTGCCAGCAGACGACAGGGGAACTATGGCTACACCTTC. The gene calls are TRBV6-5 and TRBJ1-2, with 8 positions matching TRBD1. Trimming at V came to 6 bases and at J to 2 bases, leaving 2 bases not matched to a gene. Germline CDR1 is MNHEY and CDR2 is SVGAGI. This CDR3 has 13 amino acids.

The chain recombines TRBV25-1 with TRBJ2-1; tentative D call: TRBD2 (6 bases). The CDR3 is 14 residues long. V lost 1 base, J lost 7 bases, and 11 bases lay in between. Germline CDR1 and CDR2: MGHDK and SYGVNS. The CDR3 DNA reads as TGTGCCAGCAGTGAATCTGGCGGGGCTAATGAGCAGTTCTTC. Translated: CASSESGGANEQFF.

The rearrangement links TRBV4-3 to TRBJ1-2; D is ambiguous. CDR3 length equals 15 residues. Deletions cut 0 bases from V and 2 bases from J, with 10 bases between. Germline CDR1 reads LGHNA; CDR2 reads YSLEER. This chain's CDR3 is CASSQDPNSNYGYTF. The CDR3 nucleotides read TGCGCCAGCAGCCAAGACCCTAACAGCAACTATGGCTACACCTTC.

The chain combines TRBV2 with TRBJ1-1; TRBD1 agrees at 8 bases. CDR3 length: 15 residues. Germline-derived CDR1 and CDR2 are SNHLY and FYNNEI. The V segment lost 3 bases and the J segment 4 bases; nucleotides outside the gene matches: 7. For the CDR3, the DNA is TGTGCCAGCAGTGAGGACAGGGTTGGGAGCACTGAAGCTTTCTTT. Protein: CASSEDRVGSTEAFF. The variable domain in full, completed from reference TRBV2 and TRBJ1-1, reads EPEVTQTPSHQVTQMGQEVILRCVPISNHLYFYWYRQILGQKVEFLVSFYNNEISEKSEIFDDQFSVERPDGSNFTLKIRSTKLEDSAMYFCASSEDRVGSTEAFFGQGTRLTVV.

This clone showed up many times. The rearrangement links TRBV2 to TRBJ1-6; D is ambiguous. The CDR3 is 14 amino acids. CDR1 is SNHLY, CDR2 FYNNEI, per germline. The V end lost 3 bases, the J end lost 7 bases, and 10 bases lay between the germline ends. The CDR3 coding sequence is TGTGCCAGCAGTGACGGGGTCCCCAATTCACCCCTCCACTTT. It encodes CASSDGVPNSPLHF.

This chain connects TRBV3-1 (or the pseudogene TRBV3-2) to TRBJ2-3; D uncertain. There are 12 residues in the CDR3. Trimming stripped 3 bases from V and 4 bases from J, with 5 bases between. CDR1 is LGHDT, CDR2 YNNKEL, per germline (reference sequence). DNA for the CDR3: TGTGCCAGCAGCCAGTGGCCAGATACGCAGTATTTT. Its protein product is CASSQWPDTQYF.

The chain combines TRBV5-1 with TRBJ2-3; TRBD2 matches 7 bases. The CDR3 totals 15 residues. CDR1 is SGHRS, CDR2 YFSETQ, per germline. J gave up 0 bases and V 4 bases, and 5 bases lay outside the gene matches. The CDR3, as DNA: TGCGCCAGCAGCATCACTAGCGTGAGCACAGATACGCAGTATTTT. This codes for CASSITSVSTDTQYF.

V and J are TRBV6-5 and TRBJ1-3; 7 positions agree with TRBD1. Unmatched junction bases numbered 3, after V lost 5 bases and J lost 2 bases. The germline V gene encodes CDR1 MNHEY and CDR2 SVGAGI. This CDR3 has 14 amino acids. The CDR3 DNA reads as TGTGCCAGCAGTAGACAGGGCCCTGGAAACACCATATATTTT. It encodes CASSRQGPGNTIYF.

The chain carries TRBV10-2 and TRBJ2-3; 7 bases are a match to TRBD2. CDR3 length: 11 residues. The J segment lost 4 bases and the V segment lost 8 bases, leaving 0 bases of the junction unmatched. Germline CDR1 is WSHSY and CDR2 is SAAADI. This CDR3 is CASGGADTQYF. CDR3 DNA sequence: TGCGCCAGCGGGGGGGCAGATACGCAGTATTTT.

Only one count was recorded for this clone. V is TRBV9 and J is TRBJ1-1; D might be TRBD1 (6 bases). The length of the CDR3 is 18 residues. Looked up from germline, CDR1 is SGDLS and CDR2 is YYNGEE. Trimming cost V 4 bases and J 4 bases, with 26 bases left between them. The CDR3 DNA follows: TGTGCCAGCAGCCCAGAGGGGGGGGGAAGGTCCTTCTCCACTGAAGCTTTCTTT. Its translation is CASSPEGGGRSFSTEAFF.

The rearrangement joins TRBV7-3 to TRBJ2-1; D is possibly TRBD1 (6 bases). Germline V gene sequence: CDR1 SGHTA, CDR2 FQGTGA. The ends were cut back, 2 bases at V and 1 base at J, with 12 bases in the middle. The CDR3 runs to 16 residues. CDR3 nucleotide sequence: TGTGCCAGCAGCTTAGGGCAGGGGAGATCCTACAATGAGCAGTTCTTC. It yields the protein CASSLGQGRSYNEQFF.

V gene TRBV5-1 combines with J gene TRBJ2-7, with a possible D match to TRBD2 (5 bases). CDR3 length: 16 residues. Germline V gives CDR1 SGHRS, CDR2 YFSETQ. V lost 4 bases and J 3 bases, leaving 20 bases between the germline ends. The CDR3 region is CASSPRGQLGSYEQYF. The CDR3 region has the DNA TGCGCCAGCAGCCCCCGGGGTCAATTGGGAAGCTACGAGCAGTACTTC.

The CDR3 loop reads CASNKQGMNTEAFF. In DNA, the CDR3 is TGTGCCAGCAACAAACAGGGTATGAACACTGAAGCTTTCTTT. The J gene is TRBJ1-1, the V gene TRBV6-5; perhaps TRBD1 as D (6 bases). The CDR3 is made up of 14 amino acids. The germline V gene encodes CDR1 MNHEY and CDR2 SVGAGI. Trimming took 7 bases from V and 0 from J, leaving 12 bases between them.

The V call is TRBV5-8, the J call TRBJ1-6; 8 nucleotides match TRBD1. There are 16 residues in the CDR3. Trimming took 0 bases from V and 10 from J; bases not matched to a gene: 9. From germline, CDR1 is SGHTS and CDR2 YDEGEE. In nucleotides, the CDR3 is TGTGCCAGCAGCTTGGTATGGACAGGGTCTGGGTCACCCCTCCACTTT. Protein sequence: CASSLVWTGSGSPLHF.

The gene calls are TRBV25-1 and TRBJ1-2, with D unclear. Germline V gives CDR1 MGHDK, CDR2 SYGVNS. The V and J ends lost 3 bases and 3 bases respectively, with 11 bases between them. The CDR3 length is 14 residues. The CDR3 loop is CASSDGPGDYGYTF. The DNA of the CDR3 is TGTGCCAGCAGTGATGGGCCCGGGGACTATGGCTACACCTTC.

The rearrangement uses TRBV18 and TRBJ2-5; 9 nucleotides agree with TRBD1. The germline CDR1 and CDR2 sequences are KGHSH and LQKENI. Trimming took 5 bases from V and 5 from J; bases not matched to a gene: 6. The CDR3 length is 14 residues. The CDR3 coding sequence is TGTGCCAGCTCAAGGGACAGGGTTACGGAGACCCAGTACTTC. Translation: CASSRDRVTETQYF.

This sequence joins TRBV7-9 and TRBJ1-2; TRBD1 agrees at 8 bases. The CDR3 totals 15 residues. CDR1 and CDR2 from the germline V gene are SEHNR and FQNEAQ (reference sequence). Losses at the gene ends were 0 bases for V and 5 bases for J; bases not matched to a gene: 5. The CDR3 protein is CASSLASGQDYGYTF. In nucleotides, the CDR3 is TGTGCCAGCAGCTTAGCGTCGGGACAGGATTATGGCTACACCTTC.

The V and J genes are TRBV19 and TRBJ1-1; 8 nucleotides agree with TRBD1. This CDR3 contains 14 residues. Germline values: CDR1 LNHDA, CDR2 SQIVND (reference sequence). The V segment lost 5 bases and the J segment 5 bases; nucleotides outside the gene matches: 7. CDR3: CASSRKQGGTEAFF. The CDR3 DNA reads TGTGCCAGTAGTCGAAAACAGGGGGGGACTGAAGCTTTCTTT.

The gene calls are TRBV3-1 (or the pseudogene TRBV3-2) and TRBJ2-5; D is uncertain. From germline, CDR1 is LGHDT and CDR2 YNNKEL (reference sequence). The CDR3 is 15 amino acids. Trimming removed 0 bases from V and 1 base from J, with 9 bases in between. The CDR3 bases are TGTGCCAGCAGCCAAGATGTCGCGAGCCAAGAGACCCAGTACTTC. It is translated as CASSQDVASQETQYF.